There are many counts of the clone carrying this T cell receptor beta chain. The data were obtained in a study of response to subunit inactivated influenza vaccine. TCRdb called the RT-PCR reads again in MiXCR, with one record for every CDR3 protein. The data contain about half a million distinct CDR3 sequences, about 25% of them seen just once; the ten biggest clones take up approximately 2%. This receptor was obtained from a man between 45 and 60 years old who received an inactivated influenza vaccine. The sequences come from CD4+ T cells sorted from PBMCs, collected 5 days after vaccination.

CDR3 in DNA: TGTGCCAGCAGTTACTCGGGGGGCGAGCAGTACTTC. Encoded protein: CASSYSGGEQYF. This sequence joins TRBV6-6 and TRBJ2-7; maybe TRBD2 (6 bases). The V gene's germline CDR1 is MNHNY and CDR2 SVGAGI (reference sequence). Trimming removed 0 bases from V and 6 bases from J, with 6 bases in between. The CDR3 has 12 amino acids.